One and the same sample provided the 31 T cell receptor beta chains below, sequenced in a study of cytomegalovirus exposure and HLA in healthy donors. The primer mix had 60 Vbeta and 13 Jbeta primers. Some clones are missing from TCRdb's copy, which holds only in-frame ones; the method was immunoSEQ multiplex PCR. The sample consists of around 92,000 clones, around 83% of them appearing once. Sequences were obtained from PBMCs. Receptor source: a female donor in good health and CMV-seropositive.

Points on this clone: Compared with germline, one end of the junction differs, possibly owing to a read error. This chain uses TRBV30 with TRBJ1-2; no clear D gene. This CDR3 contains 15 residues. Germline V gives CDR1 GTSNPN, CDR2 SVGIG (reference sequence). Written as DNA, the CDR3 is TGTGCCTGGAGTGTATTCGGTTCAGCTAACTATGGCTACCCCTTC. It codes for CAWSVFGSANYGYPF.

The chain combines TRBV21-1 with TRBJ2-1; the table names TRBD2, a call not compared with the DNA. TRBV21-1 is classified as a pseudogene. The CDR3 spans 18 residues. The DNA of the CDR3 is TGTGCCAGCAGCAAAGCAATAACTAGCGGGACCACCTACAATGAGCAGTTCTTC. Its translation is CASSKAITSGTTYNEQFF.

CDR3 residues: CASSVRQGDTEAFF. The DNA of the CDR3 is TGTGCCAGCAGTGTACGACAGGGAGACACTGAAGCTTTCTTT. The chain carries TRBV2 and TRBJ1-1, with 7 bases identical to TRBD1. V lost 4 bases to trimming and J lost 3 bases; unmatched junction nucleotides: 5. The CDR3 extends over 14 amino acids. Germline V gene data show CDR1 as SNHLY and CDR2 as FYNNEI.

The chain recombines TRBV7-9 with TRBJ1-3; D is ambiguous. Trimming removed 5 bases from V and 4 bases from J, with 3 bases in between. The germline V gene has CDR1 SEHNR and CDR2 FQNEAQ (reference sequence). There are 11 residues in the CDR3. The CDR3 reads CASSPGNTIYF. DNA for the CDR3: TGTGCCAGCAGCCCAGGAAACACCATATATTTT.

This clone showed up just a few times. This rearrangement joins TRBV28 to TRBJ2-5; 7 nucleotides align to TRBD2. The CDR3 spans 16 residues. Germline V gives CDR1 MDHEN, CDR2 SYDVKM. Unmatched junction bases numbered 9, after V lost 4 bases and J lost 1 base. The CDR3: CASSSPYGRIQETQYF. The CDR3 bases are TGTGCCAGCAGTTCCCCCTACGGGAGGATCCAAGAGACCCAGTACTTC.

The genes are TRBV6-1 and TRBJ1-1; no reliable D call. Trimming took 7 bases from V and 5 from J, leaving 20 bases between them. Per the germline V gene, CDR1 is MNHNS and CDR2 is SASEGT. The CDR3 sequence is 15 residues long. CDR3 coding DNA: TGTGCCAGCAAGATCTCGACAACACCGGGGACTGAAGCTTTCTTT. Translation: CASKISTTPGTEAFF.

This chain links TRBV5-1 with TRBJ1-1; 8 bases are shared with TRBD1. The CDR3 spans 14 residues. Germline V gives CDR1 SGHRS, CDR2 YFSETQ. V shed 6 bases, J shed 6 bases, and the junction held 10 bases outside the gene matches. In nucleotides, the CDR3 is TGCGCCAGCATGGTAGGCAGGGGGCTCGCTGAAGCTTTCTTT. It codes for CASMVGRGLAEAFF.

The rearrangement joins TRBV27 to TRBJ1-2; 8 positions match TRBD1. This CDR3 comprises 14 residues. Germline V CDR1 and CDR2: MNHEY, SMNVEV (reference sequence). The trim removed 3 bases at V and 6 bases at J, leaving 6 bases unmatched. The CDR3 nucleotides read TGTGCCAGCAGTTTTTCTCGGACAGGGAATGGCTACACCTTC. Translation gives CASSFSRTGNGYTF.

This chain connects TRBV5-6 to TRBJ2-3, with TRBD2 matching over 8 bases. This CDR3 contains 17 residues. Germline CDR1 reads SGHDT; CDR2 reads YYEEEE. Unmatched junction bases numbered 10, after V lost 4 bases and J lost 0 bases. The CDR3 sequence is CASSPRGVGPSTDTQYF. CDR3 coding DNA: TGTGCCAGCAGCCCGCGGGGGGTGGGGCCTAGCACAGATACGCAGTATTTT.

This clone was recorded once. The V gene is TRBV7-2, the J gene TRBJ2-7, with D maybe TRBD1 (6 bases). The CDR3 has 13 residues. Germline lookup yields CDR1 SGHTA and CDR2 FQGNSA. Trimming stripped 4 bases from V and 3 bases from J, with 10 bases between. Written as DNA, the CDR3 is TGTGCCAGCAGCTCCTCACAGGGCTACGAGCAGTACTTC. Translated: CASSSSQGYEQYF. The whole variable domain, remainder taken from reference TRBV7-2 and TRBJ2-7, is GAGVSQSPSNKVTEKGKDVELRCDPISGHTALYWYRQSLGQGLEFLIYFQGNSAPDKSGLPSDRFSAERTGGSVSTLTIQRTQQEDSAVYLCASSSSQGYEQYFGPGTRLTVT.

CDR3 sequence: CASSQAGSVGEQYF. The CDR3, as DNA: TGCGCCAGCAGCCAAGCTGGTTCAGTTGGCGAGCAGTACTTC. This chain uses TRBV4-1 with TRBJ2-7; D not resolved. Trimming shortened V by 1 base and J by 6 bases, and 13 bases separated the two germline ends. CDR3 length: 14 amino acids. Looked up from germline, CDR1 is MGHRA and CDR2 is YSYEKL.

The genes are TRBV4-1 and TRBJ1-1, with 7 nucleotides matching TRBD1. CDR3 length: 12 residues. Per the germline V gene, CDR1 is MGHRA and CDR2 is YSYEKL. J gave up 4 bases and V 6 bases, and 2 bases lay outside the gene matches. CDR3 sequence: CASRQGPTEAFF. The CDR3, as DNA: TGCGCCAGCAGACAGGGGCCCACTGAAGCTTTCTTT.

This chain connects TRBV4-1 to TRBJ2-7, with D possibly being TRBD1 (6 bases). Deletions cut 2 bases from V and 4 bases from J, with 6 bases between. The CDR3 contains 12 residues. Germline lookup yields CDR1 MGHRA and CDR2 YSYEKL. The CDR3 DNA follows: TGCGCCAGCAGCCAAACAGGGTACGAGCAGTACTTC. It specifies CASSQTGYEQYF.

The chain combines TRBV13 with TRBJ2-7; the D gene is possibly TRBD2 (5 bases). The CDR3 length is 14 residues. Germline V gives CDR1 PRHDT, CDR2 FYEKMQ (reference sequence). Trimming stripped 5 bases from V and 2 bases from J, with 13 bases between. The CDR3 loop is CASSRDAAAYEQYF. The DNA for the CDR3 is TGTGCCAGCAGCCGGGATGCAGCTGCCTACGAGCAGTACTTC.

The chain employs TRBV5-1 and TRBJ2-7, with D tentatively TRBD1 (6 bases). The ends were cut back, 4 bases at V and 7 bases at J, with 12 bases in the middle. The germline gives CDR1 SGHRS, CDR2 YFSETQ. The CDR3 is made up of 12 amino acids. The CDR3, as DNA: TGCGCCAGCAGCCACCAGGGGTGGGAGCAGTACTTC. Protein product: CASSHQGWEQYF.

The chain joins TRBV13 to TRBJ2-5; no clear D gene. The end of the DNA is better explained by TRBJ2-7, so the J call may be wrong. The CDR3 length is 14 residues. Germline lookup yields CDR1 PRHDT and CDR2 FYEKMQ (reference sequence). The CDR3: CASSLSDNSYEQYF. As DNA, the CDR3 is TGTGCCAGCAGCTTAAGCGATAACTCCTACGAGCAGTACTTC.

The chain is built from TRBV2 and TRBJ2-3; a weak D match, TRBD1 (5 bases). V gave up 1 base and J gave up 4 bases, with 18 bases separating them. The CDR3 length is 17 residues. CDR1 and CDR2 from the germline V gene are SNHLY and FYNNEI. CDR3 sequence (DNA): TGTGCCAGCAGTGAAGGGGCTGTCGCAGGGATTTCAGATACGCAGTATTTT. Amino acid sequence: CASSEGAVAGISDTQYF.

The chain is built from TRBV10-3 and TRBJ1-4; D possibly corresponds to TRBD1 (6 bases). CDR1 is ENHRY and CDR2 is SYGVKD in the germline V gene. With 3 bases removed from V and 7 bases from J, the gap between germline ends came to 12 bases. The CDR3 contains 14 residues. The CDR3 DNA follows: TGTGCCATCAGTGATTGGGGGCTGGGTGAAAAACTGTTTTTT. Translating it yields CAISDWGLGEKLFF.

V gene TRBV27 combines with J gene TRBJ2-6; D is possibly TRBD2 (5 bases). The V end was cut by 3 bases, the J end by 6 bases, with 12 bases between. CDR1 is MNHEY and CDR2 is SMNVEV in the germline V gene (reference sequence). This CDR3 contains 15 residues. The CDR3 DNA sequence: TGTGCCAGCAGTTTCGGGATCCACGAGGCCAACGTCCTGACTTTC. This encodes CASSFGIHEANVLTF.

The chain uses TRBV5-1 and TRBJ1-2; TRBD1 matches at 7 bases. The CDR3 loop spans 14 amino acids. Germline V gene sequence: CDR1 SGHRS, CDR2 YFSETQ. J was trimmed by 2 bases and V by 4 bases; bases with no gene match: 5. The CDR3 DNA is TGCGCCAGCAGCCCCCGACAGGGAAACTATGGCTACACCTTC. This sequence encodes CASSPRQGNYGYTF. Looking up the rest from reference TRBV5-1 and TRBJ1-2 gives the full variable domain: KAGVTQTPRYLIKTRGQQVTLSCSPISGHRSVSWYQQTPGQGLQFLFEYFSETQRNKGNFPGRFSGRQFSNSRSEMNVSTLELGDSALYLCASSPRQGNYGYTFGSGTRLTVV.

The genes are TRBV5-5 and TRBJ1-2; D call uncertain. This CDR3 comprises 14 residues. Trimming removed 5 bases at V and 4 bases at J, with 15 bases between. In germline, CDR1 is SGHKS, CDR2 YYEKEE (reference sequence). The CDR3 DNA reads TGTGCCAGCAGTCTGGAGGTTTGGAGCTATGGCTACACCTTC. Translated: CASSLEVWSYGYTF.

V and J are TRBV7-3 and TRBJ2-1; tentative D call: TRBD1 (6 bases). V was cut by 6 bases and J by 2 bases, with 14 bases left in between. The CDR3 length is 15 residues. Germline values: CDR1 SGHTA, CDR2 FQGTGA. CDR3 coding DNA: TGTGCCAGCAGTAAAAATGGACAGCCCTACAATGAGCAGTTCTTC. Translating it yields CASSKNGQPYNEQFF.

This chain links TRBV28 with TRBJ1-1, with D hard to call. Germline CDR1 and CDR2: MDHEN and SYDVKM. This CDR3 comprises 14 residues. V was pared by 2 bases and J by 0 bases, with 7 bases between. The CDR3 spells CASSLRGMNTEAFF. CDR3 DNA sequence: TGTGCCAGCAGTTTACGGGGAATGAACACTGAAGCTTTCTTT.

The genes are TRBV10-1 and TRBJ2-5; 8 bases align to TRBD1. Matching the DNA end better, TRBJ2-7 makes the J call doubtful. Germline lookup yields CDR1 WNHNN and CDR2 SYGVQD (reference sequence). The CDR3 is 14 amino acids. The CDR3 loop is CASSPRQGLYEQYF. The CDR3 nucleotides are TGCGCCAGCAGTCCGCGACAGGGGCTCTACGAGCAGTACTTC.

V is TRBV4-1 and J is TRBJ1-2, with D perhaps matching TRBD1 (5 bases). V was shortened by 5 bases and J by 2 bases, with 12 bases between the two germline ends. Germline V CDR1 and CDR2: MGHRA, YSYEKL. CDR3 length: 14 amino acids. DNA for the CDR3: TGCGCCAGCAGCACCCCGGACACAAACTATGGCTACACCTTC. Translated: CASSTPDTNYGYTF.

This clone has just one count. The chain is built from TRBV5-1 and TRBJ2-2; TRBD2 might be the D (5 bases). The CDR3 is made up of 14 amino acids. Between the trimmed V and J ends, which lost 0 bases and 6 bases, there was a span of 9 bases. CDR1 is SGHRS and CDR2 is YFSETQ in the germline V gene. CDR3 amino acids: CASSLGQRAGELFF. Here the CDR3 DNA reads TGCGCCAGCAGCTTGGGCCAGAGGGCCGGGGAGCTGTTTTTT.

The rearrangement links TRBV5-1 to TRBJ1-4; 8 bases map to TRBD1. The CDR3 consists of 17 residues. The germline V gene encodes CDR1 SGHRS and CDR2 YFSETQ. V trimming: 4 bases; J trimming: 0 bases; junction bases outside the gene matches: 8. The CDR3 loop reads CASSTGQGTATNEKLFF. The CDR3 DNA reads as TGCGCCAGCAGCACCGGACAGGGCACCGCAACTAATGAAAAACTGTTTTTT.

This chain uses TRBV19 with TRBJ1-6; 7 bases align to TRBD1. Per the germline V gene, CDR1 is LNHDA and CDR2 is SQIVND (reference sequence). This CDR3 spans 14 amino acids. J gave up 5 bases and V 4 bases, and 2 bases lay outside the gene matches. CDR3 nucleotide sequence: TGTGCCAGTAGTAGGGACAGCCATAATTCACCCCTCCACTTT. Translating it yields CASSRDSHNSPLHF.

This clone appeared once. The chain is built from TRBV6-5 and TRBJ2-7, with D possibly TRBD2 on 5 matching bases. Germline lookup yields CDR1 MNHEY and CDR2 SVGAGI. Trimming cost V 6 bases and J 3 bases, with 18 bases left between them. This CDR3 contains 15 residues. The CDR3 bases are TGTGCCAGCAGCCGTCCTAGCACTGGGGTCTACGAGCAGTACTTC. Protein sequence: CASSRPSTGVYEQYF.

The V and J genes are TRBV11-3 and TRBJ2-1, with a weak D call TRBD1 (5 bases). There are 14 residues in the CDR3. Germline V CDR1 and CDR2: SGHNT, YENEEA. Trimming left V 2 bases short and J 8 bases short, with 13 bases between. The CDR3 region is CASSLRSGLHEQFF. The CDR3 nucleotides read TGTGCCAGCAGCTTACGGTCAGGGTTGCATGAGCAGTTCTTC.

The chain links TRBV7-3 to TRBJ1-2; D is possibly TRBD1 (5 bases). The V and J ends lost 2 bases and 3 bases respectively, with 13 bases between them. CDR3 length: 15 residues. The germline gives CDR1 SGHTA, CDR2 FQGTGA. CDR3: CASSLGAGRDYGYTF. CDR3 nucleotide sequence: TGTGCCAGCAGCTTAGGTGCAGGGAGGGACTATGGCTACACCTTC.